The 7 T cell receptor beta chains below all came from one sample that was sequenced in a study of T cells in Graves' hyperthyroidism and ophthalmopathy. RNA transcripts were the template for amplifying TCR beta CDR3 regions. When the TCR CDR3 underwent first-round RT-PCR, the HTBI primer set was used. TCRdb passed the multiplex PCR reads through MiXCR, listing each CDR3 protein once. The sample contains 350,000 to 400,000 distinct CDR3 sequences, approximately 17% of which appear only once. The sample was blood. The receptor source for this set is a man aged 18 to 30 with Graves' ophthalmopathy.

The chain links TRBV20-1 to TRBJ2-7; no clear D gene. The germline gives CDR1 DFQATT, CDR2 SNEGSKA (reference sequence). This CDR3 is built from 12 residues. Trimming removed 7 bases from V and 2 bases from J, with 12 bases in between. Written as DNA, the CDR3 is TGCAGTGGAGGCTTTGGTGCCTACGAGCAGTACTTC. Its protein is CSGGFGAYEQYF.

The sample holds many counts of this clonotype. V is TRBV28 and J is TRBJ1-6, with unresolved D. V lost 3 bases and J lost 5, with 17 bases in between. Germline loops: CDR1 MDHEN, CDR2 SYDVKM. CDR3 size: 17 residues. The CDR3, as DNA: TGTGCCAGCAGTTTCCCACGGGTAGGAACAAATAATTCACCCCTCCACTTT. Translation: CASSFPRVGTNNSPLHF. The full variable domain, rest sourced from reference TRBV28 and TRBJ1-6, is DVKVTQSSRYLVKRTGEKVFLECVQDMDHENMFWYRQDPGLGLRLIYFSYDVKMKEKGDIPEGYSVSREKKERFSLILESASTNQTSMYLCASSFPRVGTNNSPLHFGNGTRLTVT.

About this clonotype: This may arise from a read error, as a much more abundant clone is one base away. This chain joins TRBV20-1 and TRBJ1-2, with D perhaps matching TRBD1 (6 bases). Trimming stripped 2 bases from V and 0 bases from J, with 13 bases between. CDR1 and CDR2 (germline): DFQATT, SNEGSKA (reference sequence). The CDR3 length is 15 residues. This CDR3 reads CSARRGGPPNYGYTF. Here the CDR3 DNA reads TGCAGTGCTAGAAGAGGGGGACCGCCTAACTATGGCTACACCTTC.

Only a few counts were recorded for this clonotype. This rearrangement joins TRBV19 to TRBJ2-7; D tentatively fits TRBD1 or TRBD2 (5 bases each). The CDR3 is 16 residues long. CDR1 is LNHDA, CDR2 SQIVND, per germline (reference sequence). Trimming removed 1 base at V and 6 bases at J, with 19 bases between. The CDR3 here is CASSIAPGTLPGEQYF. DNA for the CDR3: TGTGCCAGTAGTATAGCCCCGGGGACCCTCCCCGGCGAGCAGTACTTC.

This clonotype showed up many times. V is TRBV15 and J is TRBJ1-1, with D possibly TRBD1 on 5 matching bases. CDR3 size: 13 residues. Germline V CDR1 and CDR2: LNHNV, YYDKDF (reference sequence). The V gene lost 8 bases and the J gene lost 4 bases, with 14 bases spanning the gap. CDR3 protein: CATGALGFTEAFF. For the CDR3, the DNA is TGTGCCACCGGGGCGCTCGGGTTCACTGAAGCTTTCTTT.

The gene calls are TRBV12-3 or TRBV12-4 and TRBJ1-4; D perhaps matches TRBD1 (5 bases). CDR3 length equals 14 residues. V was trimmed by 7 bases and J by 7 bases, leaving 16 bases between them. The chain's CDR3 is CASTLSGAGEKLFF. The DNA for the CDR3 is TGTGCCAGCACTCTCTCCGGGGCGGGTGAAAAACTGTTTTTT.

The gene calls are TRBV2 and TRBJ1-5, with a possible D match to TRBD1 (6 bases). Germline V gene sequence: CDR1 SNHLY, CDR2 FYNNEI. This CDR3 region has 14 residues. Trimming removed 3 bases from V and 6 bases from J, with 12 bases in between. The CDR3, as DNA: TGTGCCAGCAGTGACAGGGGAGTGGGTCAGCCCCAGCATTTT. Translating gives CASSDRGVGQPQHF.